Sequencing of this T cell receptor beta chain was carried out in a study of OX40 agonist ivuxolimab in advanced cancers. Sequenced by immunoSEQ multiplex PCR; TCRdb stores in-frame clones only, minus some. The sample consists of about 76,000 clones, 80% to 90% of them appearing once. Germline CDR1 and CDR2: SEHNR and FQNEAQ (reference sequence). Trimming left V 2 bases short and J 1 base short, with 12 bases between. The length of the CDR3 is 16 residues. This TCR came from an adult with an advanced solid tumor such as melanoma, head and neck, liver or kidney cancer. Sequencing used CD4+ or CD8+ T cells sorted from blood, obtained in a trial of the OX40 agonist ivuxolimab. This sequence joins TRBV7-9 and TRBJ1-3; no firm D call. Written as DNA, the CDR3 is TGTGCCAGCAGCTTAAACGGGGAAAGTTCTGGAAACACCATATATTTT. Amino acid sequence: CASSLNGESSGNTIYF.